The rows below give T cell receptor beta chains drawn from one sample of a study of T-cell reconstitution after alpha-beta-depleted transplantation in children. TCRdb re-analysed the PCR reads in MiXCR, keeping a single row per CDR3 protein. Here the sample spans some 290,000 distinct CDR3 sequences, approximately 23% being singletons. Material: PBMCs, mostly from graft donor cells, obtained 180 days after TCRalphabeta/CD19-depleted stem cell transplant. The origin of the receptors is a male patient younger than 18 who had a stem cell transplant for acute lymphoblastic leukemia, so the T cells may come from the graft donor. Each CDR3 is given with its conserved first and last residue. A D gene is named only where the DNA matches it firmly. Only some rows state a clone size, as once, few, many or a class for expanded clones.

clone_size j_call v_call d_call cdr3_nt cdr3_aa
many TRBJ2-3 TRBV5-6 . TGCGCCAGCAGCTTCGGCACAGATACGCAGTATTTT CASSFGTDTQYF
. TRBJ2-1 TRBV7-2 . TGTGCCAGCAGTCTTACACTGTCCGTAATCTACAATGAGCAGTTCTTC CASSLTLSVIYNEQFF
. TRBJ2-2 TRBV7-8 . TGTGCCAGCAGCCCCTGGGCGGGTCGAAACACCGGGGAGCTGTTTTTT CASSPWAGRNTGELFF
few TRBJ1-5 TRBV19 . TGTGCCAGTAGTATAGAAGTAATAAGGATCAATCAGCCCCAGCATTTT CASSIEVIRINQPQHF
. TRBJ2-2 TRBV7-6 TRBD2 TGTGCCAGCAGGTTATTGACTAGCGGGAGTTCCGGGGAGCTGTTTTTT CASRLLTSGSSGELFF
. TRBJ2-1 TRBV6-1 TRBD1 TGTGCCAGCAGACAGGGGCGATCCTACAATGAGCAGTTCTTC CASRQGRSYNEQFF
few TRBJ2-5 TRBV5-1 TRBD1 TGCGCCAGCAGCCGGGACAGAGTCCAAGAGACCCAGTACTTC CASSRDRVQETQYF
. TRBJ2-3 TRBV20-1 TRBD2 TGCAGTGCTAGAGCAAAAGCGGGAGTTCGAACTAGCACAGATACGCAGTATTTT CSARAKAGVRTSTDTQYF
few TRBJ2-1 TRBV7-9 . TGTGCCAGCAGCTTTGGAGGGAGTCCCGGCAATGAGCAGTTCTTC CASSFGGSPGNEQFF
. TRBJ2-7 TRBV6-1 TRBD1 TGTGCCAGCAGTCAGACAGGGTTGCACGAGCAGTACTTC CASSQTGLHEQYF
. TRBJ2-7 TRBV27 . TGTGCCAGCACCAACGCTAGCTCCTACGAGCAGTACTTC CASTNASSYEQYF
. TRBJ1-1 TRBV5-1 . TGCGCCAGCAGCTTGGGGCAGGTGAACTCTGAAGCTTTCTTT CASSLGQVNSEAFF
few TRBJ2-7 TRBV5-6 . TGTGCCAGCAGCTTGTTCGGGACCACTTCCTACGAGCAGTACTTC CASSLFGTTSYEQYF
. TRBJ1-2 TRBV10-3 TRBD1 TGTGCCATCAGTGCCTACCCCGGGACAGGGAATCTCTCGACTCGCTATGGCTACACCTTC CAISAYPGTGNLSTRYGYTF
. TRBJ2-3 TRBV12-3/TRBV12-4 TRBD2 TGTGCCAGCAGTCCCGGGGGGAACGCAGATACGCAGTATTTT CASSPGGNADTQYF
. TRBJ2-7 TRBV29-1 TRBD2 TGCAGCGTCCTGACTAGCGGGAGTAGGTGGTACGAGCAGTACTTC CSVLTSGSRWYEQYF
. TRBJ2-5 TRBV7-2 TRBD2 TGTGCCAGCAGCCTAGCGGGAGGGTGGGAGACCCAGTACTTC CASSLAGGWETQYF
. TRBJ1-5 TRBV9 . TGTGCCAGCAGCGGCCAGGGGATTTTTCAGCCCCAGCATTTT CASSGQGIFQPQHF
few TRBJ2-1 TRBV27 . TGTGCCACTAACTATGAGCAGTTCTTC CATNYEQFF
. TRBJ1-6 TRBV12-3/TRBV12-4 . TGTGCCAGCCACTCAGGATTAACGCCCGGTTCACCCCTCCACTTT CASHSGLTPGSPLHF
few TRBJ2-4 TRBV20-1 TRBD2 TGCAGTGCACACCCTCGACTAGCGGTCGTAGGGGTCATTCAGTACTTC CSAHPRLAVVGVIQYF
. TRBJ1-2 TRBV12-3/TRBV12-4 . TGTGCCAGCAGTCTCCGATATGGCTACACCTTC CASSLRYGYTF
. TRBJ1-1 TRBV7-9 . TGTGCCAGCAGCCCGTTATCTACAGGGTTGGGCACTGAAGCTTTCTTT CASSPLSTGLGTEAFF
many TRBJ2-4 TRBV20-1 TRBD1 TGCAGTGCTGGGGACAGTGTTCAGTACTTC CSAGDSVQYF
few TRBJ1-2 TRBV5-5 . TGTGCCAGCAGCACCGGTGTCGGGGTCTATGGCTACACCTTC CASSTGVGVYGYTF
. TRBJ1-6 TRBV9 TRBD1 TGTGCCAGCAGCCCCCACGACGGGGACAGGGGGAATTCACCCCTCCACTTT CASSPHDGDRGNSPLHF
few TRBJ2-1 TRBV10-3 TRBD2 TGTGCCATCAGTGATTTCAGCGGGAGAAGGGTTGAGCAGTTCTTC CAISDFSGRRVEQFF
. TRBJ2-3 TRBV7-9 . TGTGCCAGCAGCTTAGACATCAGCGCGCAGTATTTT CASSLDISAQYF
. TRBJ1-5 TRBV12-3/TRBV12-4 TRBD1 TGTGCCAGCAGAGGACAGGGGGTCAGCAATCAGCCCCAGCATTTT CASRGQGVSNQPQHF